This TCR beta chain was identified during a study of OX40 agonist ivuxolimab in advanced cancers. The method was immunoSEQ multiplex PCR; TCRdb's version includes in-frame clones alone and lacks a portion of them. The sample has tens of thousands of clones, 75% to 95% seen once. Whole-study findings and limits: Antigen targets of the expanded peripheral T cells went undetermined. On average, CD8+ T cells showed a greater number of expanded clones than CD4+. Low normalized T-cell clonal expansion was also seen in some nonresponders. At 0.1 to 3.0 mg/kg and by week 6, CD4+ and CD8+ T cells in the blood had expanded clonally.

CDR3 size: 15 residues. J lost 0 bases, V lost 7 bases, and 4 bases had no gene match. The germline V gene encodes CDR1 MGHDK and CDR2 SYGVNS. Only one count was recorded for this clone. Its antigen is undetermined. The rearrangement uses TRBV25-1 and TRBJ2-1; 9 bases align to TRBD2. This clonotype was obtained from an adult with an advanced solid tumor such as melanoma, head and neck, liver or kidney cancer. Sequencing used CD4+ or CD8+ T cells sorted from blood, obtained in a trial of the OX40 agonist ivuxolimab. CDR3 region: CASIRAGGSYNEQFF. The CDR3 nucleotides read TGTGCCAGCATCAGAGCGGGAGGCTCCTACAATGAGCAGTTCTTC.